A selection of T cell receptor beta chains follows, all from one sample in a study of identical twins. TCRdb re-derived calls from the 5' RACE reads in MiXCR, one entry per CDR3 protein. The table shows roughly 230,000 distinct CDR3 sequences, with about 8.5% occurring only once. A further study also used this sample, focusing on yellow fever vaccine responses in identical twins.

What was sequenced was CD8+ T cells sorted from blood. These TCRs come from a woman aged 18-29 years in good health. Each CDR3 is given with its conserved first and last residue. The order of the fields is CDR3 length, V gene, J gene, CDR3 protein.

14	TRBV6-2/TRBV6-3	TRBJ2-7	CASSYSTGQGEQYF
20	TRBV12-3/TRBV12-4	TRBJ2-5	CASSLNFLDSAYKYQETQYF
14	TRBV20-1	TRBJ2-7	CSAGRTGERDEQYF
17	TRBV7-9	TRBJ2-1	CATRKWGREVGYNEQFF
19	TRBV4-3	TRBJ2-7	CASSQDTLMGQGPGYEQYF
13	TRBV18	TRBJ2-1	CASSLPGGYEQFF
13	TRBV11-1	TRBJ2-7	CASSFTHSYEQYF
15	TRBV7-9	TRBJ2-1	CASNSIAGIYNEQFF
13	TRBV4-3	TRBJ2-7	CASSQDRHYEQYF
15	TRBV2	TRBJ2-2	CAIHPGQANTGELFF
15	TRBV4-3	TRBJ2-2	CASSQDHRGTGELFF
15	TRBV27	TRBJ1-6	CASSSNRGRNSPLHF
11	TRBV29-1	TRBJ2-7	CSVADGYEQYF
13	TRBV5-1	TRBJ2-5	CASSPDTRETQYF
16	TRBV27	TRBJ2-3	CASSLSGLASTDTQYF
19	TRBV20-1	TRBJ2-6	CSATGARPPGRDGANVLTF
13	TRBV24-1	TRBJ2-1	CATLSGGGNEQFF
14	TRBV7-3	TRBJ1-2	CASSLDSYNYGYTF
18	TRBV4-2	TRBJ2-7	CASSQEGGAGGPQYEQYF
13	TRBV12-3/TRBV12-4	TRBJ2-7	CASSSGRLGEQYF
15	TRBV19	TRBJ2-3	CASSLGGRQTDTQYF
13	TRBV30	TRBJ2-7	CAWSLGKAYEQYF
17	TRBV4-1	TRBJ2-1	CASSQDLKAGVSNEQFF
16	TRBV24-1	TRBJ2-2	CATSDRDRGNTGELFF
14	TRBV6-2/TRBV6-3	TRBJ2-7	CASRTSGPAYEQYF
14	TRBV27	TRBJ1-2	CASSLYGQGNGYTF
15	TRBV29-1	TRBJ2-7	CSVVLRQAFSYEQYF
15	TRBV7-3	TRBJ2-1	CASSSTGSPYNEQFF
12	TRBV20-1	TRBJ1-1	CSAPLINTEAFF
16	TRBV12-3/TRBV12-4	TRBJ2-7	CASSFTPGGPPYEQYF
12	TRBV11-2	TRBJ2-7	CASSGGYYEQYF
13	TRBV3-1	TRBJ2-7	CASSQDLSYEQYF
12	TRBV29-1	TRBJ2-7	CSAEDNSYEQYF
16	TRBV4-3	TRBJ2-2	CASSQEIEREPGELFF
13	TRBV29-1	TRBJ2-3	CSVPTRRTDTQYF
13	TRBV7-2	TRBJ1-6	CASSLAINSPLHF
17	TRBV12-3/TRBV12-4	TRBJ2-2	CASSSSSDRGNTGELFF
16	TRBV7-2	TRBJ2-1	CASSLGPPGAYNEQFF
13	TRBV15	TRBJ2-1	CATSGEGPDEQFF
11	TRBV6-5	TRBJ2-2	CASFSAGELFF
17	TRBV4-3	TRBJ2-1	CASSPGTSLSSYNEQFF
14	TRBV27	TRBJ2-1	CASSLELSYNEQFF
14	TRBV11-2	TRBJ2-1	CASSGSGSDNEQFF
19	TRBV12-3/TRBV12-4	TRBJ2-1	CASSPIRRTESLSYNEQFF
16	TRBV5-1	TRBJ2-7	CASSYIRDRGMNEQYF